This entry is about one T cell receptor (beta chain). The antigen remains undetermined. This entry is derived from a study of shared clonotypes between healthy human individuals. Assay used: immunoSEQ multiplex PCR; TCRdb lists only in-frame clones, some missing. The sample consists of around 2,000,000 clones, 90% to 95% of them appearing once. Study results and limitations: When naive CD4 clonotypes were compared across a handful of donors, approximately 5% were shared. Though the depth was large, rarefaction showed that sorted-subset sequencing was incomplete.

The CDR3 covers 19 residues. This TCR was recovered from a man between 18 and 29 years old in good health. J is TRBJ1-3 and V is TRBV21-1. TRBV21-1 is a pseudogene segment. Sequenced sample: naive CD4+ T cells sorted from blood. The subset denotes: CD45RA+ positively selected. The CDR3 DNA follows: TGTGCCAGCAGCACCGAACGTAGCCTCACAGTGCGCTCTGGAAACACCATATATTTT. It is translated as CASSTERSLTVRSGNTIYF.